Listed below are T cell receptor beta chains from one sample, sequenced in a study of lymphopenia after photon versus proton radiotherapy. This table comes from immunoSEQ multiplex PCR, and its TCRdb copy is limited to in-frame clones, with some not included. Of around 29,000 clones in the sample, nearly 95% were seen once. The specimen comprised peripheral blood, sampled from a patient treated with photon-based radiotherapy. Receptors were obtained from a woman in her 50s with cholangiocarcinoma. Both conserved end residues are part of each CDR3. A D gene is named only where the DNA matches it firmly. Clone size is not always given. Where it is, it says once, few, many or a class for expanded clones.

>.|TRBV6-1|.|14|TRBJ1-5
TGTGCCAGCCGCCTTGGGACGGGTCATCAGCCCCAGCATTTT
CASRLGTGHQPQHF
>.|TRBV7-6|.|13|TRBJ1-1
TGTGCCAGCAGACAATCCGTGAACACTGAAGCTTTCTTT
CASRQSVNTEAFF
>.|TRBV7-2|.|13|TRBJ2-1
TGTGCCAGCAGCCACAGTCCCAGCAATGAGCAGTTCTTC
CASSHSPSNEQFF
>TRBD2|TRBV5-8|.|19|TRBJ2-3
TGTGCCAGCAGCTCCATCATCTCTATGTTTGGGGGGGTCACGGATACGCAGTATTTT
CASSSIISMFGGVTDTQYF
>.|TRBV7-2|few|15|TRBJ1-4
TGTGCCAGCAGCTTATCCCTAGGGGTTCGTGAAAAACTGTTTTTT
CASSLSLGVREKLFF
>TRBD1|TRBV19|once|14|TRBJ1-1
TGTGCCAGTAGTAAACAGGGGGCGAACACTGAAGCTTTCTTT
CASSKQGANTEAFF
>.|TRBV19|once|14|TRBJ1-5
TGTGCCATCCCAGGCCAAGAGAGCAATCAGCCCCAGCATTTT
CAIPGQESNQPQHF
>TRBD1|TRBV4-3|.|17|TRBJ1-2
TGCGCCAGCAGCCAAAGTATCCTGGACAGGGGCGACGATGGCTACACCTTC
CASSQSILDRGDDGYTF
>TRBD1|TRBV27|few|14|TRBJ1-2
TGTGCCAGCAGTTTTGGGACAGCCGGCTATGGCTACACCTTC
CASSFGTAGYGYTF
>TRBD1|TRBV18|.|13|TRBJ1-1
TGTGCCAGCTCGACAGGGGTGGACACTGAAGCTTTCTTT
CASSTGVDTEAFF
>.|TRBV6-6|.|14|TRBJ1-1
TGTGCCAGCAGTTACACCTCTCAGAACACTGAAGCTTTCTTT
CASSYTSQNTEAFF
>.|TRBV4-2|once|17|TRBJ1-4
TGTGCCAGCAGCCAGAGCAATACGAGAGCAACTAATGAAAAACTGTTTTTT
CASSQSNTRATNEKLFF
>.|TRBV6-5|.|12|TRBJ2-1
TGTGCCAGCAGTTACTCATTTAATGAGCAGTTCTTC
CASSYSFNEQFF
>.|TRBV10-3|.|15|TRBJ2-5
TGTGCCATCAGTGAGGGAGGACTAAACGAAGAGACCCAGTACTTC
CAISEGGLNEETQYF
>TRBD1|TRBV7-2|once|14|TRBJ1-2
TGTGCCAGCAGCGGAGGACAGGGGGCCTATGGCTACACCTTC
CASSGGQGAYGYTF
>.|TRBV11-2|.|12|TRBJ1-2
TGTGCCAGCAGCTTAGGGGGAGCTGGCTACACCTTC
CASSLGGAGYTF
>.|TRBV4-3|once|18|TRBJ1-4
TGCGCCAGCAGCGGACGGCGAGGGGGGTTTGCAACTAATGAAAAACTGTTTTTT
CASSGRRGGFATNEKLFF
>.|TRBV14|once|11|TRBJ1-1
TGTGCCAGCAGCCAAGAGTCCGAGGCTTTCTTT
CASSQESEAFF
>.|TRBV14|once|12|TRBJ2-5
TGTGCCAGCAGCCCCGGCCCCGAGACCCAGTACTTC
CASSPGPETQYF
>TRBD1|TRBV18|once|15|TRBJ2-1
TGTGCCAGCTCAACTACCGGGACAGACTACGCGAAGGAGTTCTTC
CASSTTGTDYAKEFF
>.|TRBV5-6|few|11|TRBJ1-2
TGTGCCAGCAGCTTGATAAGTGGCTACACCTTC
CASSLISGYTF
>.|TRBV4-3|.|14|TRBJ1-6
TGCGCCAGCAGCCCCTCCCGGGGCAGGTCGCGACTCCACTTT
CASSPSRGRSRLHF
>.|TRBV5-1|.|14|TRBJ1-1
TGCGCCAGCAGCTTGGGGAGACTGAACACTGAAGCTTTCTTT
CASSLGRLNTEAFF
>.|TRBV7-2|.|12|TRBJ2-7
TGTGCCAGCAGCTCACAGGGCTACGAGCAGTACTTC
CASSSQGYEQYF
>.|TRBV6-6|few|10|TRBJ1-1
TGTGCCAGCAGTTACACTGAAGCTTTCTTT
CASSYTEAFF
>.|TRBV11-3|.|17|TRBJ2-2
TGTGCCAGCAGCTTGGGACTCGGACGGTCGAACACCGGGGAGCTGTTTTTT
CASSLGLGRSNTGELFF
>.|TRBV19|.|15|TRBJ1-5
TGTGCCAGTAGTTCCCGGGACCTGATGTATCAGCCCCAGCATTTT
CASSSRDLMYQPQHF
>TRBD1|TRBV4-1|.|13|TRBJ1-2
TGCGCCAGCAGCCCGGGACAGCGAGGCGGCTACACCTTC
CASSPGQRGGYTF
>.|TRBV6-1|.|14|TRBJ1-6
TGTGCCAGTGTTCGGTTACTTAATAATTCACCCCTCCACTTT
CASVRLLNNSPLHF
>.|TRBV2|.|13|TRBJ1-1
TGTGCCAGCAGTGGGGGGATAGGCACTGAAGCTTTCTTT
CASSGGIGTEAFF
>.|TRBV9|.|12|TRBJ1-3
TGTGCCAGCAGCCCCTCTGGAAACACCATATATTTT
CASSPSGNTIYF
>TRBD1|TRBV6-4|.|14|TRBJ1-2
TGTGCCAGCAGTCCGGGACAGGGGGCAAGTGGCTACACCTTC
CASSPGQGASGYTF
>.|TRBV5-1|.|15|TRBJ2-6
TGCGCCAGCAGCTCGGAGTGGTCTGGGGCCAACGTCCTGACTTTC
CASSSEWSGANVLTF
>.|TRBV9|.|13|TRBJ1-1
TGTGCCAGCAGCGTAGTAACAGAGGCTGAAGCTTTCTTT
CASSVVTEAEAFF
>TRBD1|TRBV7-9|.|16|TRBJ1-1
TGTGCCAGCACCCCAGGGGGGGGACAGGGAAGCACTGAAGCTTTCTTT
CASTPGGGQGSTEAFF
>TRBD1|TRBV6-5|.|15|TRBJ1-4
TGTGCCAGCAGTTCCTTGGACAGGGGCCATGAAAAACTGTTTTTT
CASSSLDRGHEKLFF
>TRBD1|TRBV6-6|.|16|TRBJ1-2
TGTGCCAGCAGAACGCCGACCGGGACAGGGGGCTCTGGCTACACCTTC
CASRTPTGTGGSGYTF
>TRBD2|TRBV6-5|.|15|TRBJ2-3
TGTGCCAGCAGTCCCCTAGCGGGGGGCGTGGATACGCAGTATTTT
CASSPLAGGVDTQYF
>.|TRBV5-4|.|12|TRBJ1-2
TGTGCCAGCAGACAACAGGGCTATGGCTACACCTTC
CASRQQGYGYTF
>.|TRBV2|.|12|TRBJ1-1
TGTGCCAGCAGCAGACAGCTCATTGAAGCTTTCTTT
CASSRQLIEAFF
>TRBD1|TRBV7-9|.|15|TRBJ1-5
TGTGCCAGCAGCCGGCAGGGGGATAGCAATCAGCCCCAGCATTTT
CASSRQGDSNQPQHF
>.|TRBV19|.|13|TRBJ1-1
TGTGCCAGTAGTATAAAAGGGGGGGCTAAAGCTTTCTTT
CASSIKGGAKAFF
>.|TRBV7-8|.|14|TRBJ1-3
TGTGCCAGCAGCTTTAGTGTTTCTGGAAACACCATATATTTT
CASSFSVSGNTIYF